This is a list of T cell receptor beta chains from one sample in a study of blood T cell repertoires in COVID-19. This table comes from immunoSEQ multiplex PCR, and its TCRdb copy is limited to in-frame clones, with some not included. The data show about 250,000 clones, with roughly nine tenths seen just once and 2% to 2.5% held by the top ten. Sequencing was done on a sample of PBMCs or T cells enriched from blood (not recorded which). The receptors originated from a young woman who had recovered from COVID-19. Each CDR3 is given without its conserved first and last residue. Only part of the rows carry a size: once, few, many, or a class if the clone is expanded.

V | size | CDR3
TRBV5-1 | - | ASSVTGANTEAF
TRBV7-8 | once | ASSLGAGKIDT
TRBV19 | many | ASSEGQGTEKLF
TRBV20-1 | - | SPGGQETQY
TRBV9 | - | ASSVGPGEAF
TRBV6-6 | - | ASSQGTAVNSPLH
TRBV5-1 | - | ASSLGRGRLNTEAF
TRBV18 | - | ASSPPVATNEKLF
TRBV6-5 | - | ASNSQGLWTEAF
TRBV5-4 | - | ASSLGQRGPQETQY
TRBV9 | - | ASSIQGRTEAF
TRBV11-2 | - | ASSFIPGQVSYEQY
TRBV6-2/TRBV6-3 | - | ASSPSGTVKLDTQY
TRBV5-6 | - | ASSLGMGTQY